The T cell receptor beta chain under discussion was sequenced for a study of T cell repertoires in cytomegalovirus infection. Turning to the study itself: Carrying CMV and the relevant HLA type showed in public TCR beta signatures.

This clonotype was counted many times. Its antigen remains unidentified. Using its own MiXCR run on the reads, TCRdb lists one record per CDR3 protein. The profile covers about 250,000 distinct CDR3 sequences, with around 15% appearing a single time and 40% to 55% taken by the ten largest. General study results and limits: There were HLA-C-restricted CMV-specific TCR beta clonotypes dominating the ex vivo response. Cumulative public TCR beta family frequency identified carriers of CMV plus the relevant HLA.

The clonotype comes from a human donor in good health (CMV status not recorded). Some clones in this sample may be carry-over from other donors' samples. The sequenced sample was CD8+ T cells from PBMCs.

The CDR3 spells CASRSTGEFPGELFF. The CDR3 DNA is TGTGCCAGCAGATCGACAGGGGAATTCCCCGGGGAGCTGTTTTTT. The rearrangement links TRBV5-5 to TRBJ2-2; 8 bases match TRBD1. The CDR3 covers 15 residues. V lost 5 bases and J lost 6; bases outside the gene matches: 9. The germline V gene has CDR1 SGHKS and CDR2 YYEKEE (reference sequence).